This passage covers 11 T cell receptor beta chains from one sample sequenced in a study of blood T cell repertoires in COVID-19. TCRdb keeps only in-frame clones here, not all; method: immunoSEQ multiplex PCR. The sample carries around 150,000 clones, roughly four fifths recorded once. The sample was peripheral blood. The receptors originated from an elderly woman with acute or convalescent COVID-19.

The chain employs TRBV5-1 and TRBJ2-5, with 11 bases matching TRBD1. V trimming: 4 bases; J trimming: 4 bases; junction bases outside the gene matches: 6. This CDR3 comprises 15 residues. Germline values: CDR1 SGHRS, CDR2 YFSETQ. CDR3 in DNA: TGCGCCAGCAGCCCTGGACAGGGGGCGGGAGAGACCCAGTACTTC. It codes for CASSPGQGAGETQYF.

This clone has a handful of counts. The chain combines TRBV29-1 with TRBJ1-2; 8 bases match TRBD1. Germline V CDR1 and CDR2: SQVTM, ANQGSEA. With V trimmed by 0 bases and J by 2 bases, 5 bases remained unmatched. The CDR3 covers 15 residues. The CDR3 region is CSVEDRQGTNYGYTF. CDR3 sequence (DNA): TGCAGCGTTGAAGATCGACAGGGGACCAACTATGGCTACACCTTC.

This sequence joins TRBV6-4 and TRBJ1-1, with TRBD1 identical over 7 bases. Germline assignment: CDR1 MRHNA and CDR2 SNTAGT. CDR3 size: 15 residues. The V segment lost 4 bases and the J segment 0 bases; nucleotides outside the gene matches: 5. The CDR3 DNA is TGTGCCAGCAGTGCCGGGGGACAGATGAACACTGAAGCTTTCTTT. Protein sequence: CASSAGGQMNTEAFF.

In DNA, the CDR3 is TGTGCCAGCAGTGCCACAGATCTTGGCTACACCTTC. It yields the protein CASSATDLGYTF. The chain recombines TRBV2 with TRBJ1-2; D gene unclear. With 4 bases removed from V and 7 bases from J, the gap between germline ends came to 10 bases. The germline V gene has CDR1 SNHLY and CDR2 FYNNEI. The CDR3 extends over 12 amino acids.

Here the CDR3 reads CASSSAGPGNTIYF. The CDR3 DNA follows: TGTGCCAGTAGTAGTGCAGGGCCTGGAAACACCATATATTTT. The chain joins TRBV19 to TRBJ1-3; D is perhaps TRBD1 (5 bases). This CDR3 comprises 14 residues. Germline V CDR1 and CDR2: LNHDA, SQIVND (reference sequence). Trimming cost V 4 bases and J 2 bases, with 9 bases left between them.

V gene TRBV12-5 combines with J gene TRBJ1-1, with no clear D. The germline gives CDR1 LGHNT, CDR2 FRNRAP. V was clipped by 6 bases and J by 1 base, with 12 bases between them. The CDR3 loop spans 14 amino acids. The CDR3 loop reads CASGSGGWNTEAFF. The DNA for the CDR3 is TGTGCTAGTGGGTCAGGCGGGTGGAACACTGAAGCTTTCTTT.

The V call is TRBV2, the J call TRBJ2-3; 12 nucleotides match TRBD2. CDR3 length: 18 amino acids. Germline CDR1 is SNHLY and CDR2 is FYNNEI. V dropped 6 bases and J dropped 3; count of bases not matched to a gene: 13. CDR3 DNA: TGTGCCAGCAGCCAGAGTCTAGCGGGAGGGCCTGGAACAGATACGCAGTATTTT. Protein product: CASSQSLAGGPGTDTQYF.

The chain carries TRBV29-1 and TRBJ1-2; D gene ambiguous. The V end was cut by 3 bases, the J end by 4 bases, with 9 bases between. This CDR3 has 12 residues. Germline CDR1 is SQVTM and CDR2 is ANQGSEA. CDR3 amino acids: CSVDHGIYGYTF. CDR3 DNA: TGCAGCGTTGATCACGGGATCTATGGCTACACCTTC.

The chain carries TRBV2 and TRBJ2-7; D gene ambiguous. The CDR3 has 11 residues. CDR1 and CDR2 from the germline V gene are SNHLY and FYNNEI. Between the trimmed V and J ends, which lost 3 bases and 6 bases, there was a span of 6 bases. CDR3 nucleotides: TGTGCCAGCAGTGACAGAACCGAGCAGTACTTC. Protein product: CASSDRTEQYF.

This clone was counted only a few times. The chain joins TRBV6-2 or TRBV6-3 to TRBJ2-7; D ambiguous. Trimming cost V 5 bases and J 2 bases, with 4 bases left between them. Looked up from germline, CDR1 is MNHEY and CDR2 is SVGEGT. This CDR3 spans 11 amino acids. Written as DNA, the CDR3 is TGTGCCAGCAGTCGTACCTACGAGCAGTACTTC. Translating gives CASSRTYEQYF.

The gene calls are TRBV5-1 and TRBJ2-5; 8 nucleotides match TRBD2. The CDR3 has 14 amino acids. The germline V gene has CDR1 SGHRS and CDR2 YFSETQ. With V trimmed by 3 bases and J by 4 bases, 5 bases remained unmatched. The CDR3 loop reads CASSSYSGTETQYF. CDR3 coding DNA: TGCGCCAGCAGCTCATATAGCGGGACAGAGACCCAGTACTTC.